The clone carrying this TCR beta chain was detected many times. The antigen is not known. This CDR3 spans 13 amino acids. The V end was cut by 3 bases, the J end by 8 bases, with 11 bases between. The germline CDR1 and CDR2 sequences are SGDLS and YYNGEE. The source of the sample is a study of identical twins. Study-wide results and caveats: Cross-sectional statistics underpinned the conclusions; the same donors were not followed.

TCRdb reprocessed the 5' RACE reads with MiXCR, giving one entry per CDR3 protein. The profile shows fewer than 250,000 distinct CDR3 sequences, roughly a tenth of them singletons. This sequence was found in a woman aged 18-29 years in good health. The V and J genes are TRBV9 and TRBJ1-4, with D maybe TRBD1 (5 bases). The specimen was memory (CD45RO+) T cells sorted from blood. CDR3: CASSASGDEKLFF. The CDR3 DNA follows: TGTGCCAGCAGCGCCTCTGGGGACGAAAAACTGTTTTTT.